The 3 T cell receptor beta chains listed next were all sequenced from one sample in a study of blood T cells in healthy people across ages (dated by TCRdb to between 2015 and 2017). The library relied on 5' RACE. The sequencer listed for this sample is Illumina HiSeq 2500. A second PCR of 7 to 11 cycles was performed with a sample-barcoded 5' primer and a J-beta primer mix. TCRdb passed the public sequencing reads through fastp at Q25 and MiXCR, retaining productive beta sequences. Every CDR3 protein is listed once, alongside the most common genes and DNA of its rows. This sample is represented by approximately 1.5 million distinct CDR3 sequences; roughly 32% of them were singletons. Of the sample, 11% falls within the top ten clones. Sequenced: blood. These receptors all come from a woman aged 25-40 years in good health.

The chain uses TRBV6-1 and TRBJ2-6; TRBD1 is a possible D gene (5 bases). Germline V gene sequence: CDR1 MNHNS, CDR2 SASEGT. The CDR3 extends over 15 amino acids. CDR3 region: CATRARSSGANVLTF. The DNA for the CDR3 is TGTGCTACCAGGGCACGAAGCTCTGGGGCCAACGTCCTGACTTTC.

This clonotype was detected a few times. This chain connects TRBV7-2 to TRBJ2-3; D call uncertain. Deletions cut 5 bases from V and 1 base from J, with 10 bases between. Germline V gene sequence: CDR1 SGHTA, CDR2 FQGNSA. CDR3 length: 14 amino acids. The CDR3 reads CASSRWVRTDTQYF. The CDR3 DNA follows: TGTGCCAGCAGCCGATGGGTCCGCACAGATACGCAGTATTTT.

This clonotype was recorded a few times. V is TRBV5-1 and J is TRBJ2-5; D gene uncertain. Trimming cost V 5 bases and J 0 bases, with 14 bases left between them. Germline V CDR1 and CDR2: SGHRS, YFSETQ. The CDR3 contains 15 residues. The CDR3 is CASSYGRLYQETQYF. CDR3 in DNA: TGCGCCAGCAGTTATGGAAGGCTCTACCAAGAGACCCAGTACTTC.